The T cell receptor (beta chain) under discussion was sequenced for a study of T cell responses to AZD1222 COVID-19 vaccine. This table comes from immunoSEQ multiplex PCR, and its TCRdb copy is limited to in-frame clones, with some not included. The data hold roughly 99,000 clones, with 70% to 90% observed a single time. Germline assignment: CDR1 SQVTM and CDR2 ANQGSEA. The CDR3 runs to 12 residues. With 2 bases clipped from V and 4 bases from J, the junction kept 1 base outside the gene matches. This TCR was recovered from an adult in good health. The rearrangement links TRBV29-1 to TRBJ1-1, with TRBD1 matching over 7 bases. Specimen: peripheral blood, collected on day 0 of AZD1222 vaccination. For the CDR3, the DNA is TGCAGCGTTGAACGGGACAGCACTGAAGCTTTCTTT. The encoded protein is CSVERDSTEAFF. The full variable domain, in which reference TRBV29-1 and TRBJ1-1 provide the parts outside the CDR3, is SAVISQKPSRDICQRGTSLTIQCQVDSQVTMMFWYRQQPGQSLTLIATANQGSEATYESGFVIDKFPISRPNLTFSTLTVSNMSPEDSSIYLCSVERDSTEAFFGQGTRLTVV.